Below, 25 T cell receptor beta chains from the same sample are listed, as sequenced in a study of OX40 agonist ivuxolimab in advanced cancers. The protocol was immunoSEQ multiplex PCR, while the TCRdb copy is restricted to in-frame clones and leaves out a portion. This table holds 85,000 to 95,000 clones, about 91% found once. The sequencing used CD4+ or CD8+ T cells sorted from blood, collected in a trial of the OX40 agonist ivuxolimab. The receptor source for this set is an adult with an advanced solid tumor such as melanoma, head and neck, liver or kidney cancer.

The rearrangement links TRBV5-1 to TRBJ1-2; D unresolved. CDR1 SGHRS and CDR2 YFSETQ come from the germline V gene. CDR3 length equals 14 residues. Trimming shortened V by 0 bases and J by 2 bases, and 8 bases separated the two germline ends. CDR3 in DNA: TGCGCCAGCAGCTTGGGATCGGTGAACTATGGCTACACCTTC. Protein product: CASSLGSVNYGYTF.

The chain employs TRBV11-2 and TRBJ2-6; weak D call: TRBD1 (5 bases). Germline CDR1 SGHAT, CDR2 FQNNGV. Trimming removed 8 bases from V and 3 bases from J, with 14 bases in between. The CDR3 covers 15 residues. Written as DNA, the CDR3 is TGTGCCAGCTTTTTCTGGGGCGGTGGGGCCAACGTCCTGACTTTC. Residues: CASFFWGGGANVLTF.

V is TRBV5-1 and J is TRBJ1-2, with D possibly being TRBD1 (6 bases). This CDR3 has 13 residues. In germline, CDR1 is SGHRS, CDR2 YFSETQ. The V and J ends lost 4 bases and 3 bases respectively, with 10 bases between them. As DNA, the CDR3 is TGCGCCAGCAGCGGGGACAACGACTATGGCTACACCTTC. This translates into CASSGDNDYGYTF.

This chain joins TRBV2 and TRBJ1-5; unclear D gene. Trimming removed 2 bases at V and 5 bases at J, with 13 bases between. CDR1 and CDR2 (germline): SNHLY, FYNNEI. This CDR3 comprises 15 residues. The chain's CDR3 is CASSERLSTHQPQHF. CDR3 coding DNA: TGTGCCAGCAGTGAAAGGTTGTCGACCCATCAGCCCCAGCATTTT.

The chain carries TRBV7-9 and TRBJ2-3, with 7 positions matching TRBD1. The CDR3 contains 14 residues. V lost 3 bases to trimming and J lost 4 bases; unmatched junction nucleotides: 4. Germline V gene lookup returns CDR1 SEHNR and CDR2 FQNEAQ (reference sequence). CDR3 loop: CASSFGQGADTQYF. DNA of the CDR3: TGTGCCAGCAGCTTTGGTCAGGGGGCAGATACGCAGTATTTT.

The rearrangement links TRBV7-6 to TRBJ2-5, with TRBD1 matching over 7 bases. V dropped 5 bases and J dropped 9; count of bases not matched to a gene: 6. CDR1 and CDR2 from the germline V gene are SGHVS and FNYEAQ. The CDR3 contains 12 residues. The CDR3 sequence is CASSPRQGSQYF. As DNA, the CDR3 is TGTGCCAGCAGCCCAAGACAGGGATCCCAGTACTTC.

This chain links TRBV7-2 with TRBJ1-3, with 7 nucleotides matching TRBD1. The germline CDR1 and CDR2 sequences are SGHTA and FQGNSA. The CDR3 covers 15 residues. V trimming: 5 bases; J trimming: 7 bases; junction bases outside the gene matches: 11. CDR3 sequence (DNA): TGTGCCAGCAGCCCCTGGGAGGGGGCGATGAACACCATATATTTT. This encodes CASSPWEGAMNTIYF.

V is TRBV7-2 and J is TRBJ2-5; 13 nucleotides match TRBD2. V lost 1 base to trimming and J lost 9 bases; unmatched junction nucleotides: 2. CDR1 SGHTA and CDR2 FQGNSA come from the germline V gene. The CDR3 loop spans 14 amino acids. Here the CDR3 DNA reads TGTGCCAGCAGCTTAGGTGGGACTAGCGGGGCCCAGTACTTC. Translating gives CASSLGGTSGAQYF. The full variable domain, its missing parts supplied by reference TRBV7-2 and TRBJ2-5, is GAGVSQSPSNKVTEKGKDVELRCDPISGHTALYWYRQSLGQGLEFLIYFQGNSAPDKSGLPSDRFSAERTGGSVSTLTIQRTQQEDSAVYLCASSLGGTSGAQYFGPGTRLLVL.

The chain is built from TRBV15 and TRBJ1-1; D is possibly TRBD1 (5 bases). The CDR3 covers 14 residues. The V and J ends lost 0 bases and 11 bases respectively, with 16 bases between them. Looked up from germline, CDR1 is LNHNV and CDR2 is YYDKDF (reference sequence). As DNA, the CDR3 is TGTGCCACCAGCAGAGATGGCGACGGGACCGGGGCTTTCTTT. Amino acids: CATSRDGDGTGAFF.

The chain links TRBV14 to TRBJ1-1, with unresolved D. V lost 5 bases and J lost 1, with 11 bases in between. CDR3 size: 14 residues. The germline gives CDR1 SGHDN, CDR2 FVKESK. Here the CDR3 reads CASSETSGNTEAFF. The CDR3 nucleotides read TGTGCCAGCAGCGAAACCTCAGGGAACACTGAAGCTTTCTTT.

The V call is TRBV18, the J call TRBJ2-7, with 9 bases matching TRBD1. CDR1 and CDR2 (germline): KGHSH, LQKENI. The CDR3 sequence is 14 residues long. The V segment lost 3 bases and the J segment 2 bases; nucleotides outside the gene matches: 2. CDR3 DNA sequence: TGTGCCAGCTCACCCGGGACAGGGCCCTACGAGCAGTACTTC. It yields the protein CASSPGTGPYEQYF.

This chain joins TRBV7-4 and TRBJ2-7, with 10 nucleotides matching TRBD1. From germline, CDR1 is SGHVT and CDR2 SQSDAQ. V trimming: 6 bases; J trimming: 5 bases; junction bases outside the gene matches: 7. This CDR3 region has 14 residues. The CDR3 sequence is CASRVDRGRNEQYF. In DNA, the CDR3 is TGTGCCAGCAGGGTGGACAGGGGGAGGAACGAGCAGTACTTC.

The chain is built from TRBV19 and TRBJ1-5, with a tentative D call TRBD1 (5 bases). The V and J ends lost 1 base and 6 bases respectively, with 10 bases between them. The germline CDR1 and CDR2 sequences are LNHDA and SQIVND (reference sequence). The CDR3 runs to 14 residues. The CDR3 is CASSIVGVSQPQHF. The DNA for the CDR3 is TGTGCCAGTAGTATAGTGGGGGTATCTCAGCCCCAGCATTTT.

This clone was counted once. The V call is TRBV6-1, the J call TRBJ2-7, with D maybe TRBD1 (5 bases). The germline gives CDR1 MNHNS, CDR2 SASEGT. The CDR3 has 14 residues. Trimming removed 4 bases at V and 5 bases at J, with 15 bases between. The CDR3 region has the DNA TGTGCCAGCAGTGTCCAGGGTCCCACCAACGAGCAGTACTTC. It yields the protein CASSVQGPTNEQYF.

CDR3 amino acids: CASSLRGLESNEQFF. The CDR3 DNA sequence: TGTGCCAGCAGCTTGAGGGGACTAGAATCCAATGAGCAGTTCTTC. V and J are TRBV5-5 and TRBJ2-1, with 8 bases that match TRBD2. The germline V gene encodes CDR1 SGHKS and CDR2 YYEKEE (reference sequence). This CDR3 spans 15 amino acids. V was pared by 1 base and J by 6 bases, with 6 bases of the junction left unmatched.

J is TRBJ1-2 and V is TRBV7-2; 9 bases map to TRBD1. This CDR3 comprises 13 residues. The germline V gene has CDR1 SGHTA and CDR2 FQGNSA. V was pared by 4 bases and J by 6 bases, with 3 bases of the junction left unmatched. CDR3 in DNA: TGTGCCAGCAGCTCCGGGACAGGGAATGGCTACACCTTC. Translating it yields CASSSGTGNGYTF.

The chain has TRBV6-1 and TRBJ1-2; 7 nucleotides match TRBD1. V lost 1 base, J lost 6 bases, and 8 bases stayed unmatched. The CDR3 extends over 15 amino acids. Germline CDR1 reads MNHNS; CDR2 reads SASEGT. In nucleotides, the CDR3 is TGTGCCAGCAGTGAAGTAGGGGGACAGTGGGATGGCTACACCTTC. It codes for CASSEVGGQWDGYTF.

The sample holds one count of this clone. This chain uses TRBV9 with TRBJ2-2; a possible D gene is TRBD1 (6 bases). V was trimmed by 3 bases and J by 5 bases, leaving 14 bases between them. Germline CDR1 reads SGDLS; CDR2 reads YYNGEE. The CDR3 covers 15 residues. CDR3 sequence reads: CASSALSGETGELFF. Written as DNA, the CDR3 is TGTGCCAGCAGCGCCCTTTCAGGGGAAACCGGGGAGCTGTTTTTT. The full variable domain, in which reference TRBV9 and TRBJ2-2 provide the parts outside the CDR3, is DSGVTQTPKHLITATGQRVTLRCSPRSGDLSVYWYQQSLDQGLQFLIQYYNGEERAKGNILERFSAQQFPDLHSELNLSSLELGDSALYFCASSALSGETGELFFGEGSRLTVL.

The gene calls are TRBV7-2 and TRBJ2-7; D remains ambiguous. The V and J ends lost 1 base and 9 bases respectively, with 7 bases between them. The germline gives CDR1 SGHTA, CDR2 FQGNSA. The CDR3 runs 11 residues. This CDR3 is CASSLGSRQYF. DNA for the CDR3: TGTGCCAGCAGCTTAGGTTCCCGGCAGTACTTC.

This clone was found a few times. The chain couples TRBV6-1 to TRBJ2-2, with D perhaps assigned TRBD1 or TRBD2 (5 bases each). The CDR3 runs to 16 residues. Trimming took off 4 bases at V and 2 bases at J, with 14 bases between the two ends. The germline V gene has CDR1 MNHNS and CDR2 SASEGT. The CDR3 protein is CASSGGQGHNTGELFF. The CDR3 DNA reads TGTGCCAGCAGTGGAGGGCAGGGCCACAACACCGGGGAGCTGTTTTTT.

J is TRBJ2-7 and V is TRBV11-1; D is uncertain. CDR3 length: 15 residues. From germline, CDR1 is SGHAT and CDR2 FQDESV (reference sequence). V gave up 5 bases and J gave up 6 bases, with 20 bases separating them. The CDR3 DNA is TGTGCCAGCAGCATGGGTACAGCCCCTTCTTCCGAGCAGTACTTC. Residues: CASSMGTAPSSEQYF. The variable domain in full, with the rest retrieved from reference TRBV11-1 and TRBJ2-7, is EAEVAQSPRYKITEKSQAVAFWCDPISGHATLYWYRQILGQGPELLVQFQDESVVDDSQLPKDRFSAERLKGVDSTLKIQPAELGDSAMYLCASSMGTAPSSEQYFGPGTRLTVT.

The chain is built from TRBV6-1 and TRBJ1-6, with unresolved D. Trimming left V 2 bases short and J 0 bases short, with 8 bases between. From germline, CDR1 is MNHNS and CDR2 SASEGT. The CDR3 is made up of 16 amino acids. CDR3 sequence (DNA): TGTGCCAGCAGTGAATTGTGGAGCTCCTATAATTCACCCCTCCACTTT. This codes for CASSELWSSYNSPLHF.

The chain is built from TRBV19 and TRBJ2-7, with D possibly called TRBD1 or TRBD2 (5 bases each). V lost 3 bases to trimming and J lost 5 bases, with 8 bases between them. The CDR3 covers 12 residues. Germline CDR1 LNHDA, CDR2 SQIVND (reference sequence). CDR3 DNA sequence: TGTGCCAGTAGTATGTTGGGGGACGAGCAGTACTTC. Protein sequence: CASSMLGDEQYF.

The chain joins TRBV2 to TRBJ2-5; perhaps D is TRBD1 or TRBD2 (5 bases each). This CDR3 spans 14 amino acids. Germline V gives CDR1 SNHLY, CDR2 FYNNEI. Trimming left V 6 bases short and J 5 bases short, with 16 bases between. The DNA of the CDR3 is TGTGCCAGCAGGGACCGGGGCAGGGTGGAGACCCAGTACTTC. Protein sequence: CASRDRGRVETQYF.

J is TRBJ2-1 and V is TRBV15, with D tentatively TRBD1 (5 bases). Germline lookup yields CDR1 LNHNV and CDR2 YYDKDF (reference sequence). V lost 3 bases, J lost 8 bases, and 14 bases lay in between. There are 14 residues in the CDR3. The CDR3 sequence: CATSSPDNADEQFF. As DNA, the CDR3 is TGTGCCACCAGCAGTCCGGACAATGCCGATGAGCAGTTCTTC.